This is a list of T cell receptor beta chains from one sample in a study of blood T cell repertoires in COVID-19. Some clones are missing from TCRdb's copy, which holds only in-frame ones; the method was immunoSEQ multiplex PCR. The table shows around 260,000 clones, with 85% occurring only once. The material sequenced was peripheral blood. Receptors were obtained from a human donor in a cohort sampled during active COVID-19. The CDR3 runs from the conserved cysteine through the conserved F or W. D genes are given only for firm matches. The listing skips clone size in some rows; elsewhere it reads once, few, many or a size class.

v_call	j_call	clone_size	d_call	cdr3_aa	cdr3_nt
TRBV19	TRBJ1-6	.	TRBD1	CASSGTEDNSPLHF	TGTGCCAGTAGCGGGACAGAAGATAATTCACCCCTCCACTTT
TRBV5-4	TRBJ2-2	few	.	CASSLNSVTGELFF	TGTGCCAGCAGCTTGAACTCCGTAACCGGGGAGCTGTTTTTT
TRBV9	TRBJ2-1	.	TRBD2	CASSVGLAGGKGNEQFF	TGTGCCAGCAGCGTAGGATTAGCGGGAGGGAAGGGCAATGAGCAGTTCTTC
TRBV30	TRBJ2-3	.	.	CAWSKTVSTDTQYF	TGTGCCTGGAGCAAGACAGTTTCCACAGATACGCAGTATTTT
TRBV6-6	TRBJ2-1	.	.	CASRLDDEQFF	TGTGCCAGCAGACTAGACGATGAGCAGTTCTTC
TRBV27	TRBJ2-7	.	.	CASSLSGGYEQYF	TGTGCCAGCAGTTTATCTGGCGGGTACGAGCAGTACTTC
TRBV3-1/TRBV3-2	TRBJ2-7	.	TRBD2	CASAGTSRYEQYF	TGTGCCAGCGCTGGGACTAGCCGCTACGAGCAGTACTTC
TRBV4-2	TRBJ2-1	.	.	CASSQGGSRGYNEQFF	TGTGCCAGCAGCCAAGGTGGGTCCCGGGGGTACAATGAGCAGTTCTTC
TRBV9	TRBJ2-5	.	.	CASSVDLLAGQETQYF	TGTGCCAGCAGCGTAGATCTCCTGGCGGGCCAAGAGACCCAGTACTTC
TRBV6-5	TRBJ1-5	few	.	CASSTDSDYQPQHF	TGTGCCAGCAGTACGGACAGTGATTATCAGCCCCAGCATTTT
TRBV5-1	TRBJ2-5	.	.	CASSLEGVETQYF	TGCGCCAGCAGCTTGGAGGGAGTCGAGACCCAGTACTTC
TRBV18	TRBJ2-7	.	.	CASSPPWGQGDYEQYF	TGTGCCAGCTCACCACCATGGGGACAAGGGGATTACGAGCAGTACTTC
TRBV16	TRBJ1-2	many	.	CASSQRQIYGYTF	TGTGCCAGCAGCCAACGCCAGATCTATGGCTACACCTTC
TRBV7-2	TRBJ2-1	few	.	CASSLVGISYNEQFF	TGTGCCAGCAGCTTAGTCGGGATCTCCTACAATGAGCAGTTCTTC
TRBV19	TRBJ2-5	.	.	CASSGTGVETQYF	TGTGCCAGTAGTGGGACTGGAGTGGAGACCCAGTACTTC
TRBV5-1	TRBJ1-6	few	TRBD1	CASSWGQGMDSPLHF	TGCGCCAGCAGCTGGGGACAGGGTATGGATTCACCCCTCCACTTT
TRBV7-2	TRBJ2-2	.	TRBD2	CASSLLGLAGGPTGELFF	TGTGCCAGCAGCTTGCTGGGACTAGCGGGAGGGCCCACCGGGGAGCTGTTTTTT
TRBV9	TRBJ2-7	.	TRBD1	CASAPGQSALYEQYF	TGTGCCAGCGCCCCGGGACAGTCGGCCCTCTACGAGCAGTACTTC
TRBV7-2	TRBJ2-5	.	TRBD2	CASSLEAGGPETQYF	TGTGCCAGCAGCTTAGAGGCGGGAGGGCCCGAGACCCAGTACTTC
TRBV11-2	TRBJ2-1	once	TRBD2	CASSPGLAGGRGEQFF	TGTGCCAGCAGCCCGGGTCTAGCGGGAGGGCGAGGTGAGCAGTTCTTC
TRBV2	TRBJ1-5	few	TRBD1	CASILDRANQPQHF	TGTGCCAGCATCTTAGACAGGGCTAATCAGCCCCAGCATTTT
TRBV11-3	TRBJ2-1	.	.	CASSLTTNSYNEQFF	TGTGCCAGCTCGCTTACAACTAACTCCTACAATGAGCAGTTCTTC
TRBV7-9	TRBJ2-7	.	.	CASSLGPTDFGSYEQYF	TGTGCCAGCAGCTTGGGCCCGACGGACTTCGGCTCCTACGAGCAGTACTTC
TRBV18	TRBJ1-3	few	.	CASSPQGITGGNTIYF	TGTGCCAGCTCACCGCAGGGAATAACCGGGGGAAACACCATATATTTT
TRBV29-1	TRBJ1-5	.	.	CSVRGQPYSNQPQHF	TGCAGCGTTAGAGGACAGCCTTATAGCAATCAGCCCCAGCATTTT
TRBV18	TRBJ1-3	.	TRBD1	CASSPTTGSGNTIYF	TGTGCCAGCTCCCCCACGACAGGGTCTGGAAACACCATATATTTT
TRBV4-3	TRBJ1-2	.	TRBD1	CASSLGTASGYTF	TGCGCCAGCAGCCTCGGGACAGCGAGTGGCTACACCTTC
TRBV6-5	TRBJ1-1	.	TRBD1	CASSYSGQGSKGAFF	TGTGCCAGCAGTTACTCGGGACAGGGGTCCAAGGGAGCTTTCTTT
TRBV3-1/TRBV3-2	TRBJ2-7	.	TRBD1	CASSGDSSYEQYF	TGTGCCAGCAGCGGGGACAGCTCCTACGAGCAGTACTTC
TRBV20-1	TRBJ2-1	.	.	CSATTGYVGFF	TGCAGTGCAACTACAGGGTACGTGGGGTTCTTC
TRBV6-6	TRBJ2-1	.	TRBD2	CASSPAGEHRNEQFF	TGTGCCAGCAGTCCAGCGGGAGAGCATAGGAATGAGCAGTTCTTC
TRBV5-4	TRBJ2-2	.	TRBD1	CASSSPRQGNTGELFF	TGTGCCAGCAGCTCCCCGCGACAGGGGAACACCGGGGAGCTGTTTTTT
TRBV24-1	TRBJ1-5	.	.	CATSQGLQPQHF	TGTGCCACCTCACAGGGATTACAGCCCCAGCATTTT
TRBV5-6	TRBJ2-7	.	.	CASSFVQAYEQYF	TGTGCCAGCAGCTTTGTACAAGCCTACGAGCAGTACTTC
TRBV28	TRBJ2-1	.	.	CASSEGRGPVNEQFF	TGTGCCAGCAGCGAGGGCAGGGGCCCCGTGAATGAGCAGTTCTTC
TRBV7-2	TRBJ1-2	.	.	CASSLESQYGYTF	TGTGCCAGCAGCTTAGAGAGTCAATATGGCTACACCTTC